This TCR beta chain was profiled in a study of CD8 T cells in ankylosing spondylitis listed by TCRdb under 2017. About the investigation overall: T cell receptor beta repertoires were profiled in healthy donors and ankylosing spondylitis patients so that disease-linked TCR variants could be found. The whole study cohort included over a hundred healthy donors and 25 ankylosing spondylitis patients. Peripheral blood samples were taken, and synovial fluid was additionally collected from ankylosing spondylitis patients.

Overall study results and their limits: Some TCR beta motif variants had previously been reported in synovial fluid and blood of reactive arthritis patients, which suggested common disease-initiation mechanisms. In peripheral blood, the disease-linked clones were found at relatively low frequencies and had a CD8+ phenotype. The disease-linked clones were reported as significantly enriched in matched synovial fluid samples from ankylosing spondylitis patients. Blood from ankylosing spondylitis patients appeared to be characterized by a TCR beta motif composed of about eight highly homologous amino acid variants.

TCRdb names Illumina HiSeq 2500 as the instrument used. Quantitative 5'-RACE with molecular barcodes was the method used to prepare the TCR beta libraries. The published analysis was carried out like this. A new computational method, built on a probabilistic model of VDJ rearrangement, was used to identify disease-linked TCR variants. The public reads were run again by TCRdb, first through fastp at Q25 and then through MiXCR, and only productive beta chains were kept. CDR3 protein sequences are deduplicated, and each keeps its most common genes and DNA. The V and J calls and clone size are TCRdb's, not the authors'. A total of more than 250,000 distinct CDR3 sequences appear in this sample, about 9.9% of them only once. The ten largest make up 9.1% of the sample. This clonotype turned up a few times. The specificity of this receptor is unknown. Per-base qualities were not stored, and no clone one base away is much larger.

From the germline V gene, CDR1 is SNHLY and CDR2 is FYNNEI. The CDR3 contains 15 residues, cysteine and phenylalanine counted. CDR3 DNA only is kept here, 45 bases in frame from base 1. The germline ends are 6 bases apart after V is trimmed by 1 base and J by 2 bases. The chain is made from TRBV2 and TRBJ1-6; a confident D gene designation cannot be given. Input material: blood, either unsorted or a sorted T cell fraction (not recorded which). This receptor was identified in a female donor with ankylosing spondylitis or in good health (not recorded which). The DNA sequence reads TGTGCCAGCAGTGAAGGCAGGACCTATAATTCACCCCTCCACTTT. This codes for CASSEGRTYNSPLHF. The full variable domain, completed from the reference TRBV2 and TRBJ1-6 proteins outside the CDR3, reads EPEVTQTPSHQVTQMGQEVILRCVPISNHLYFYWYRQILGQKVEFLVSFYNNEISEKSEIFDDQFSVERPDGSNFTLKIRSTKLEDSAMYFCASSEGRTYNSPLHFGNGTRLTVT.